This T cell receptor (beta chain) was retrieved from a study of cytomegalovirus exposure and HLA in healthy donors. In the PCR, 60 Vbeta and 13 Jbeta primers were used. Method: immunoSEQ multiplex PCR; TCRdb's copy keeps in-frame clones and lacks some. The sample has 150,000 to 250,000 clones, and its top ten clones hold almost 0.75%. Donors were ostensibly healthy at sampling, although undocumented immune exposures were probable. Study findings and constraints: Reportedly, cytomegalovirus status was diagnosed with high sensitivity and specificity. In an earlier analysis, most TCR beta V segments were productive about 87% or about 30% of the time.

In regard to this clone: Its matching antigen is unknown.

Germline-derived CDR1 and CDR2 are GTSNPN and SVGIG (reference sequence). The trim removed 2 bases at V and 9 bases at J, leaving 8 bases unmatched. This CDR3 region has 15 residues. V gene TRBV30 combines with J gene TRBJ2-3, with 13 nucleotides matching TRBD2. The clonotype was recovered from a boy under 18 in good health and CMV-seronegative. The sequenced sample consisted of PBMCs. CDR3: CAWSPTSGGAGTQYF. CDR3 DNA: TGTGCCTGGAGTCCCACTAGCGGGGGGGCGGGGACGCAGTATTTT.